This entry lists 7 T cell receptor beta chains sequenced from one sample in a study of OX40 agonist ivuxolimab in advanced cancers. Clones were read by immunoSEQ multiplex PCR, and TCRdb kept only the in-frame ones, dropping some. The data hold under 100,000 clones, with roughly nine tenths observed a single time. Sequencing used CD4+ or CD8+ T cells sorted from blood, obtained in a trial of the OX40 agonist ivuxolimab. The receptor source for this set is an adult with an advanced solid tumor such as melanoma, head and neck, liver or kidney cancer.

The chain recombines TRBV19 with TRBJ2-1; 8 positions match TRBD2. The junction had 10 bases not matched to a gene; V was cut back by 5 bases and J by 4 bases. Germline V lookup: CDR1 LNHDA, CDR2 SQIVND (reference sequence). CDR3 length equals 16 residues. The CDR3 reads CASSAALAGRYNEQFF. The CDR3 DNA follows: TGTGCCAGTAGTGCCGCCCTAGCGGGTAGGTACAATGAGCAGTTCTTC.

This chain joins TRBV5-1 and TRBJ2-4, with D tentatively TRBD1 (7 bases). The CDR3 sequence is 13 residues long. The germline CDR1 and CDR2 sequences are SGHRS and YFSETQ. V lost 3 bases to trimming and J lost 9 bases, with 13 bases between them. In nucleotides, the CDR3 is TGCGCCAGCAGCTACGATCAGGGGGGCATTCAGTACTTC. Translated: CASSYDQGGIQYF.

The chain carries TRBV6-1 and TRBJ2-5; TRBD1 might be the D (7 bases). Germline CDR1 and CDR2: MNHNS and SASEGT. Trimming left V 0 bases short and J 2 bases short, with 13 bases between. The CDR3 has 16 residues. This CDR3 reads CASSEAGGQLQETQYF. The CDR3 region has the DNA TGTGCCAGCAGTGAAGCGGGGGGACAGTTACAAGAGACCCAGTACTTC.

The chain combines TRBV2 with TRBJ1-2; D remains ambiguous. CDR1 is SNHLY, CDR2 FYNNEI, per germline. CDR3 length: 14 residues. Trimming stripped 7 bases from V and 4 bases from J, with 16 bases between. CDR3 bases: TGTGCCAGCACGAGAGGAATCGGTTTCTATGGCTACACCTTC. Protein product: CASTRGIGFYGYTF.

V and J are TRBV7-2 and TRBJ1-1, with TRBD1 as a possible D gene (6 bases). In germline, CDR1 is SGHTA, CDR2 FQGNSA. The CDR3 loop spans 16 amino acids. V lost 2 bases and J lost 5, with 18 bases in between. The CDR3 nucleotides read TGTGCCAGCAGCTTATTTCGCCAGGGGAAGGGAACTGAAGCTTTCTTT. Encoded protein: CASSLFRQGKGTEAFF.

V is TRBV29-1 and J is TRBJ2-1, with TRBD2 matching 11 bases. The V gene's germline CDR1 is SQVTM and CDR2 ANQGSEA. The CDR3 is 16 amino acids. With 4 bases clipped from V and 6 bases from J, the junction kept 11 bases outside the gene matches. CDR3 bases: TGCAGCGTTGTGTCTAGCGGGAGGAGATTAAGCAATGAGCAGTTCTTC. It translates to CSVVSSGRRLSNEQFF.

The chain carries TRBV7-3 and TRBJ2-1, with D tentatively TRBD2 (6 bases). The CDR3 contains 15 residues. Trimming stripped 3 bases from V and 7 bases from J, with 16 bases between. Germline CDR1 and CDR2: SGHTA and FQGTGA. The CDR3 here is CASSFTSSVKNEQFF. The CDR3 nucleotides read TGTGCCAGCAGCTTTACGTCTAGCGTGAAAAATGAGCAGTTCTTC.